A single TCR beta chain is shown here with its context. The data were taken from a study of blood T cell repertoires in COVID-19. Study-level background: The United States, Italy and Spain provided the acute and convalescent COVID-19 samples.

Study processing details: Estimation of nucleated cell counts relied on the amplification of reference gene primers. The assay was immunoSEQ multiplex PCR, and TCRdb's table has in-frame clones only and misses some. That table furnishes V, J and clone size, whereas the DNA furnished D and trimming. The sample has 250,000 to 350,000 clones; roughly 90% are singletons. Recovery meant two consecutive negative NP/OP PCR tests, professional clearance, or resolved symptoms. The CDR3 length is 18 residues. The V end was cut by 2 bases, the J end by 2 bases, with 20 bases between. Germline loops: CDR1 SGDLS, CDR2 YYNGEE.

Material: PBMCs or T cells enriched from blood (not recorded which). The chain carries TRBV9 and TRBJ2-4; TRBD2 might be the D (5 bases). This TCR derives from a woman aged 25 to 45 who had recovered from COVID-19. The CDR3 region has the DNA TGTGCCAGCAGCGTTAGCCCCTGGGGAGTCGATACCAAAAACATTCAGTACTTC. Translating gives CASSVSPWGVDTKNIQYF.